The 31 T cell receptor beta chains in this list originate from one sample, sequenced in a study of shared clonotypes between healthy human individuals. The method was immunoSEQ multiplex PCR; TCRdb's version includes in-frame clones alone and lacks a portion of them. The data contain more than 600,000 clones, about 91% of them singletons. Naive CD8 cells, CD45RO-negative and positively selected for CCR7, excluded terminally differentiated effector memory CD45RA+ cells. Sample: naive CD8+ T cells sorted from blood. Receptors were obtained from a man younger than 45 in good health.

The chain recombines TRBV9 with TRBJ2-2; a weak D match, TRBD2 (7 bases). This CDR3 spans 15 amino acids. V dropped 5 bases and J dropped 1 base, with 12 bases sitting between them. Per the germline V gene, CDR1 is SGDLS and CDR2 is YYNGEE. CDR3: CASRGASGNTGELFF. The CDR3 DNA is TGTGCCAGCAGGGGGGCTAGCGGGAACACCGGGGAGCTGTTTTTT.

The gene calls are TRBV27 and TRBJ2-3; no definite D call. Per the germline V gene, CDR1 is MNHEY and CDR2 is SMNVEV (reference sequence). Trimming took off 3 bases at V and 6 bases at J, with 16 bases between the two ends. The CDR3 covers 15 residues. This CDR3 is CASSLGGSQSDTQYF. The CDR3 DNA is TGTGCCAGCAGTTTGGGTGGGTCGCAATCGGATACGCAGTATTTT.

This clone was recorded once. The gene calls are TRBV27 and TRBJ2-7; D is uncertain. Germline values: CDR1 MNHEY, CDR2 SMNVEV (reference sequence). The CDR3 is made up of 9 amino acids. V lost 8 bases and J lost 6, with 5 bases in between. In nucleotides, the CDR3 is TGTGCCAGCGGTATCGAGCAGTACTTC. It translates to CASGIEQYF.

The rearrangement links TRBV13 to TRBJ2-7; 9 bases are shared with TRBD1. This CDR3 is 15 amino acids long. CDR1 is PRHDT, CDR2 FYEKMQ, per germline (reference sequence). Trimming removed 5 bases from V and 3 bases from J; junction bases left unmatched: 8. Written as DNA, the CDR3 is TGTGCCAGCAGCCCCGGGACAGGGCTTATCTACGAGCAGTACTTC. Amino acid sequence: CASSPGTGLIYEQYF.

This chain uses TRBV11-2 with TRBJ2-7, with 7 nucleotides matching TRBD1. This CDR3 comprises 15 residues. J was trimmed by 4 bases and V by 5 bases; bases with no gene match: 11. Per the germline V gene, CDR1 is SGHAT and CDR2 is FQNNGV. The DNA for the CDR3 is TGTGCCAGCAGCCAAGCAGACAGGGTCCTTTACGAGCAGTACTTC. Translating it yields CASSQADRVLYEQYF.

This chain uses TRBV19 with TRBJ1-1; D gene uncertain. CDR1 and CDR2 from the germline V gene are LNHDA and SQIVND (reference sequence). Trimming cost V 8 bases and J 4 bases, with 11 bases left between them. The length of the CDR3 is 12 residues. CDR3 in amino acids: CASWTVGTEAFF. CDR3 coding DNA: TGTGCCAGTTGGACGGTGGGCACTGAAGCTTTCTTT.

This clone was observed once. The chain has TRBV9 and TRBJ2-1, with 13 bases that match TRBD2. Germline-derived CDR1 and CDR2 are SGDLS and YYNGEE. The CDR3 runs to 15 residues. Trimming took 3 bases from V and 6 from J; bases not matched to a gene: 3. The CDR3 protein is CASSGGLAGVNEQFF. Written as DNA, the CDR3 is TGTGCCAGCAGCGGCGGACTAGCGGGAGTCAATGAGCAGTTCTTC.

The chain is built from TRBV4-3 and TRBJ1-5, with D possibly matching TRBD1 (6 bases). Germline CDR1 LGHNA, CDR2 YSLEER. The CDR3 covers 18 residues. Trimming took off 0 bases at V and 1 base at J, with 16 bases between the two ends. Written as DNA, the CDR3 is TGCGCCAGCAGCCAAGATTTATCAGGGGTATGGAGCAATCAGCCCCAGCATTTT. Its translation is CASSQDLSGVWSNQPQHF.

The chain links TRBV15 to TRBJ2-2, with 9 bases aligning to TRBD1. The V gene end was trimmed by 3 bases and the J gene end by 3 bases; junction bases not matched to a gene: 5. Germline loops: CDR1 LNHNV, CDR2 YYDKDF (reference sequence). This CDR3 has 16 amino acids. For the CDR3, the DNA is TGTGCCACCAGCAGCGAGGGACAGGGTCACACCGGGGAGCTGTTTTTT. Protein: CATSSEGQGHTGELFF.

The CDR3 coding sequence is TGCGCCAGCAGCCTCCTAGCGGGAGGTCGCAATGAGCAGTTCTTC. It yields the protein CASSLLAGGRNEQFF. J is TRBJ2-1 and V is TRBV4-1, with 11 bases matching TRBD2. CDR3 length equals 15 residues. Germline values: CDR1 MGHRA, CDR2 YSYEKL. Trimming at V came to 4 bases and at J to 6 bases, leaving 5 bases not matched to a gene.

This sequence joins TRBV27 and TRBJ1-2; TRBD1 matches at 9 bases. CDR1 is MNHEY, CDR2 SMNVEV, per germline (reference sequence). The CDR3 sequence is 15 residues long. The V segment lost 4 bases and the J segment 7 bases; nucleotides outside the gene matches: 10. The CDR3 DNA is TGTGCCAGCAGTTCACAATGGACAGGGGCGGGTGGCTACACCTTC. Protein product: CASSSQWTGAGGYTF.

The chain carries TRBV16 and TRBJ1-4; TRBD1 might be the D (5 bases). V lost 1 base to trimming and J lost 6 bases, with 15 bases between them. Per the germline V gene, CDR1 is KGHSY and CDR2 is FQNENV. The CDR3 extends over 16 amino acids. CDR3 DNA sequence: TGTGCCAGCAGCCAATATTCCCTACAAGGGGATGAAAAACTGTTTTTT. Protein: CASSQYSLQGDEKLFF.

V gene TRBV29-1 combines with J gene TRBJ2-3; D assignment may be TRBD1 or TRBD2 (5 bases each). Trimming removed 3 bases at V and 5 bases at J, with 24 bases between. CDR3 length equals 17 residues. Per the germline V gene, CDR1 is SQVTM and CDR2 is ANQGSEA. The CDR3 protein is CSVEGSDGTPLEDTQYF. The CDR3 DNA reads TGCAGCGTTGAGGGGAGTGACGGGACGCCGTTAGAAGATACGCAGTATTTT.

This clone came up a few times. The gene calls are TRBV2 and TRBJ2-7; D may match TRBD1 or TRBD2 (5 bases each). V was clipped by 5 bases and J by 0 bases, with 14 bases between them. The CDR3 spans 15 residues. Germline CDR1 reads SNHLY; CDR2 reads FYNNEI. Written as DNA, the CDR3 is TGTGCCAGCAGTTTCCCCGGGACGGACTCCTACGAGCAGTACTTC. It specifies CASSFPGTDSYEQYF.

J is TRBJ2-1 and V is TRBV28, with 7 bases that match TRBD2. The germline CDR1 and CDR2 sequences are MDHEN and SYDVKM. The V segment lost 1 base and the J segment 6 bases; nucleotides outside the gene matches: 9. The CDR3 has 16 residues. CDR3 protein: CASSLFLAAPGNEQFF. DNA of the CDR3: TGTGCCAGCAGTTTATTCCTAGCGGCTCCCGGCAATGAGCAGTTCTTC.

The chain couples TRBV29-1 to TRBJ2-7; D may be TRBD2 (6 bases). The V and J ends lost 4 bases and 5 bases respectively, with 15 bases between them. The CDR3 sequence is 13 residues long. Germline V gene sequence: CDR1 SQVTM, CDR2 ANQGSEA. This CDR3 is CSVGVAGPHEQYF. The DNA for the CDR3 is TGCAGCGTTGGGGTGGCGGGACCGCACGAGCAGTACTTC.

The chain links TRBV9 to TRBJ2-7, with D perhaps matching TRBD1 (6 bases). CDR1 and CDR2 from the germline V gene are SGDLS and YYNGEE. The CDR3 loop spans 15 amino acids. V shed 4 bases and J shed 1 base, with 15 bases lying between them. CDR3 loop: CASSTGNGLSYEQYF. CDR3 DNA sequence: TGTGCCAGCAGCACAGGGAACGGTTTGTCCTACGAGCAGTACTTC.

This chain uses TRBV5-8 with TRBJ2-1, with D possibly called TRBD1 or TRBD2 (5 bases each). Germline values: CDR1 SGHTS, CDR2 YDEGEE. CDR3 length: 15 residues. Trimming pared 3 bases from V and 5 bases from J, leaving 15 bases between. CDR3 protein: CASSWGTSRDNEQFF. As DNA, the CDR3 is TGTGCCAGCAGCTGGGGGACCTCTAGAGACAATGAGCAGTTCTTC.

This clone appeared a few times. This sequence joins TRBV7-9 and TRBJ1-4, with D tentatively TRBD1 (5 bases). The CDR3 extends over 15 amino acids. Per the germline V gene, CDR1 is SEHNR and CDR2 is FQNEAQ (reference sequence). V was clipped by 1 base and J by 4 bases, with 10 bases between them. The CDR3 DNA sequence: TGTGCCAGCAGCTTAGAGGGGCCCCGTAATGAAAAACTGTTTTTT. As protein: CASSLEGPRNEKLFF.

The chain combines TRBV6-4 with TRBJ2-2; weak D call: TRBD1 (6 bases). The V gene's germline CDR1 is MRHNA and CDR2 SNTAGT. V lost 6 bases and J lost 5, with 16 bases in between. The CDR3 runs 15 residues. CDR3 sequence: CASRPTSTGTGELFF. The CDR3 bases are TGTGCCAGCAGACCCACTTCAACAGGGACCGGGGAGCTGTTTTTT.

V usage is TRBV7-9 and J usage is TRBJ2-1; 11 nucleotides match TRBD2. V shed 0 bases and J 6 bases; nucleotides not matched to a gene: 4. CDR1 and CDR2 (germline): SEHNR, FQNEAQ (reference sequence). CDR3 length: 16 residues. The CDR3 region has the DNA TGTGCCAGCAGCTTAGCACCCCTAGCGGGAGGCAATGAGCAGTTCTTC. It codes for CASSLAPLAGGNEQFF.

This clone was counted only a few times. The chain has TRBV9 and TRBJ1-4; no clear D gene. V dropped 0 bases and J dropped 8 bases, with 14 bases sitting between them. The CDR3 is made up of 15 amino acids. Germline lookup yields CDR1 SGDLS and CDR2 YYNGEE. The CDR3 nucleotides are TGTGCCAGCAGCGTAGACCGGGTAGGATCGGAAAAACTGTTTTTT. Translation: CASSVDRVGSEKLFF.

The chain has TRBV29-1 and TRBJ1-1; 9 bases agree with TRBD1. Germline V CDR1 and CDR2: SQVTM, ANQGSEA. The V gene end was trimmed by 3 bases and the J gene end by 4 bases; junction bases not matched to a gene: 9. The CDR3 consists of 15 residues. CDR3 nucleotides: TGCAGCGTTGAGACAGGGGGTATTGGTGGCACTGAAGCTTTCTTT. Protein sequence: CSVETGGIGGTEAFF.

The CDR3 protein is CASRFESHEQYF. The CDR3 nucleotides read TGTGCCAGCAGGTTCGAGTCCCACGAGCAGTACTTC. V gene TRBV6-1 combines with J gene TRBJ2-7, with D hard to call. Germline loops: CDR1 MNHNS, CDR2 SASEGT. The CDR3 loop spans 12 amino acids. Trimming left V 6 bases short and J 5 bases short, with 11 bases between.

This chain uses TRBV28 with TRBJ2-1; D is uncertain. The CDR3 is 12 amino acids. Germline lookup yields CDR1 MDHEN and CDR2 SYDVKM. Trimming pared 4 bases from V and 12 bases from J, leaving 13 bases between. Written as DNA, the CDR3 is TGTGCCAGCAGTTCAATAGGGTCGTCGCAGTTCTTC. It encodes CASSSIGSSQFF. Supplemented by reference TRBV28 and TRBJ2-1, the full variable domain reads DVKVTQSSRYLVKRTGEKVFLECVQDMDHENMFWYRQDPGLGLRLIYFSYDVKMKEKGDIPEGYSVSREKKERFSLILESASTNQTSMYLCASSSIGSSQFFGPGTRLTVL.

In its sample, this clone was seen once. The chain uses TRBV6-1 and TRBJ2-3; possible D gene TRBD2, 5 bases. Germline CDR1 and CDR2: MNHNS and SASEGT. V was cut by 2 bases and J by 0 bases, with 6 bases left in between. The CDR3 is 14 residues long. CDR3 nucleotides: TGTGCCAGCAGTGAAAAGCGGAGCACAGATACGCAGTATTTT. Its protein product is CASSEKRSTDTQYF.

The chain links TRBV6-5 to TRBJ2-7; TRBD2 is a possible D gene (5 bases). The CDR3 runs to 13 residues. The V and J ends lost 7 bases and 1 base respectively, with 11 bases between them. Germline CDR1 MNHEY, CDR2 SVGAGI. CDR3 DNA: TGTGCCAGCATTTCCGGGGTATCCTACGAGCAGTACTTC. It specifies CASISGVSYEQYF.

The CDR3 loop is CASSYISTENTEAFF. Written as DNA, the CDR3 is TGTGCCAGCAGTTACATCTCTACAGAGAACACTGAAGCTTTCTTT. The chain combines TRBV6-5 with TRBJ1-1, with D unclear. Trimming removed 2 bases from V and 1 base from J, with 11 bases in between. The CDR3 spans 15 residues. The germline gives CDR1 MNHEY, CDR2 SVGAGI.

The chain combines TRBV7-9 with TRBJ2-1; 8 positions match TRBD1. J gave up 3 bases and V 2 bases, and 15 bases lay outside the gene matches. This CDR3 region has 19 residues. Germline lookup yields CDR1 SEHNR and CDR2 FQNEAQ (reference sequence). Here the CDR3 reads CASSLRTGLVLENYNEQFF. In nucleotides, the CDR3 is TGTGCCAGCAGCTTAAGGACAGGGTTAGTTCTAGAAAACTACAATGAGCAGTTCTTC.

About this clone: This sample also contains other DNA sequences that code for the same CDR3. The V gene is TRBV29-1, the J gene TRBJ2-5; D call uncertain. This CDR3 comprises 12 residues. Germline values: CDR1 SQVTM, CDR2 ANQGSEA. Trimming left V 3 bases short and J 1 base short, with 6 bases between. CDR3 DNA sequence: TGCAGCGTTGAGGGCCGCCAAGAGACCCAGTACTTC. Protein product: CSVEGRQETQYF.

This clone was seen a few times. The rearrangement links TRBV27 to TRBJ1-5, with unresolved D. The length of the CDR3 is 14 residues. V was pared by 3 bases and J by 1 base, with 7 bases between. Germline V gene lookup returns CDR1 MNHEY and CDR2 SMNVEV (reference sequence). The CDR3 region has the DNA TGTGCCAGCAGTTTCAGCGCCAGCAATCAGCCCCAGCATTTT. The encoded protein is CASSFSASNQPQHF.